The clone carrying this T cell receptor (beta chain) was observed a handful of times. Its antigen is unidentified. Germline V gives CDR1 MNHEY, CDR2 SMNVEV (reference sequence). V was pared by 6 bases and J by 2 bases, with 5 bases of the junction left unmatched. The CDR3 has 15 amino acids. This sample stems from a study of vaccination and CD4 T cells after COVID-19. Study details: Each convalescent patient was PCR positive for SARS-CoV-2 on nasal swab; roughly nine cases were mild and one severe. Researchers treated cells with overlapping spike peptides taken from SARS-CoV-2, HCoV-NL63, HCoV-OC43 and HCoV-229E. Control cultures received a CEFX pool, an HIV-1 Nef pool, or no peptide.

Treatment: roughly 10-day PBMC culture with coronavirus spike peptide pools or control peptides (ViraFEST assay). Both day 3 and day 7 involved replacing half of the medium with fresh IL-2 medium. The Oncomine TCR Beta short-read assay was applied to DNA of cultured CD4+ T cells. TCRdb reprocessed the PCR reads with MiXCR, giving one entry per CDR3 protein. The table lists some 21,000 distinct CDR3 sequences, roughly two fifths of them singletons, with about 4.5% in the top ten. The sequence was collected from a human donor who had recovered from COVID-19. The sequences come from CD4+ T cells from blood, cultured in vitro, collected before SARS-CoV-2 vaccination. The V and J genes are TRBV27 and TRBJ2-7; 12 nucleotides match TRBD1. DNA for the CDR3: TGTGCCAGCAGACCGGGACAGGGGGCCACCTACGAGCAGTACTTC. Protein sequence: CASRPGQGATYEQYF.